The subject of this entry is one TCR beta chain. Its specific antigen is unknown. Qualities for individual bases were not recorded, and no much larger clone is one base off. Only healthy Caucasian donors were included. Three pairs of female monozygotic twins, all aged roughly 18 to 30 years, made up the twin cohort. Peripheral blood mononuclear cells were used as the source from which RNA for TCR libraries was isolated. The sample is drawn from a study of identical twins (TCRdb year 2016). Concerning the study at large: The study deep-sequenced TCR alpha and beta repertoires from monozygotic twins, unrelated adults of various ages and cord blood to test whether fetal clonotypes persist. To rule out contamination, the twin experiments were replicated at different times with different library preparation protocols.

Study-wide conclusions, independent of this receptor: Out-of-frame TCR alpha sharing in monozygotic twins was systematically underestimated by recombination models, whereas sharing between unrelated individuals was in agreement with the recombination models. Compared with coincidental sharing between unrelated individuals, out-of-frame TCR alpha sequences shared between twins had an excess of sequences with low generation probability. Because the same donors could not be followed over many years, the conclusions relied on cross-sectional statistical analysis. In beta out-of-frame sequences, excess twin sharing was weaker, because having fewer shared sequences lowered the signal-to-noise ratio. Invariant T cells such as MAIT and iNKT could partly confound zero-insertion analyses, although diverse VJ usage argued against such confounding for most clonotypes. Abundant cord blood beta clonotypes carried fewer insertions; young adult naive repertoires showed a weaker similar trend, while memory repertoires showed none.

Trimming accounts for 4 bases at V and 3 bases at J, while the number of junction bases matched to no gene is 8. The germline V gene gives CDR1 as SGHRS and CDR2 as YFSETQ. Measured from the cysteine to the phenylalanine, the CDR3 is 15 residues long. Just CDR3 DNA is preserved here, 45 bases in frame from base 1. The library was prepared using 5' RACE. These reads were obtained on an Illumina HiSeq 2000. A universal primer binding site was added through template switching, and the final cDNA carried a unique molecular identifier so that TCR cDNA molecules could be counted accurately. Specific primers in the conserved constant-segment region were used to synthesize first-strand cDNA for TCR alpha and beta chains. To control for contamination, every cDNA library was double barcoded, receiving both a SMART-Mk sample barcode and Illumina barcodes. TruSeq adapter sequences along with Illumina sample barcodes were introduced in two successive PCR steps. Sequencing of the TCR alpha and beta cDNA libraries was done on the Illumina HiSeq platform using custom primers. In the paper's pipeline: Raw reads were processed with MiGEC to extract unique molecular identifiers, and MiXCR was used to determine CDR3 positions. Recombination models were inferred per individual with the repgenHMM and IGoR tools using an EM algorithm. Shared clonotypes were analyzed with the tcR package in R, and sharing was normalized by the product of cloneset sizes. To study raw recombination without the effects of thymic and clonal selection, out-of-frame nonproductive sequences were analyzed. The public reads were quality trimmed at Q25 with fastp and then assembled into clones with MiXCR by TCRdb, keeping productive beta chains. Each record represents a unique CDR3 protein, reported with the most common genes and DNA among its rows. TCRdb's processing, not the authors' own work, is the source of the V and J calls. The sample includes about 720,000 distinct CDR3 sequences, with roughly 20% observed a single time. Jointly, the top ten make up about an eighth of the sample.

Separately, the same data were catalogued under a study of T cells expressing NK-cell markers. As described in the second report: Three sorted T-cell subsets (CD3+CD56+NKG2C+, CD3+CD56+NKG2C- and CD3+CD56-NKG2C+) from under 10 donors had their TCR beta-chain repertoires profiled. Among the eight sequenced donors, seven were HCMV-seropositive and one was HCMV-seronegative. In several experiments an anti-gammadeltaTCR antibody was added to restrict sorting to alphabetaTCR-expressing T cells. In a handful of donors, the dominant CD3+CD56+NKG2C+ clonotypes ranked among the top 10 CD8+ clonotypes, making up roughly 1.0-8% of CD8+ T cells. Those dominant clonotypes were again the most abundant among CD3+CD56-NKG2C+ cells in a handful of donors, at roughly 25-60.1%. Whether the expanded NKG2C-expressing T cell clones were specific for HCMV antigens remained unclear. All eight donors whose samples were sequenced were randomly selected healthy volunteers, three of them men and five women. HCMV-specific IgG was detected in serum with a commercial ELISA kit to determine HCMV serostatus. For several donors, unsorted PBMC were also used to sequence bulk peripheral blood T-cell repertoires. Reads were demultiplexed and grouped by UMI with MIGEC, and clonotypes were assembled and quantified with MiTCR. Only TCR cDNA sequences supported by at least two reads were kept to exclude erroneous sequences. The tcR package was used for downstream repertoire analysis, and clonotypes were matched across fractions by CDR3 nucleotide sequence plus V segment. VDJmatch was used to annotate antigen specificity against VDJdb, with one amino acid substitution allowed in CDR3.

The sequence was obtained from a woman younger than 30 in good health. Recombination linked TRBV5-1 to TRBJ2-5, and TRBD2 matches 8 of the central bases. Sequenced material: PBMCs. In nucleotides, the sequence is TGCGCCAGCAGCCGTAGCGGGGAGGGGGAAGAGACCCAGTACTTC. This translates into CASSRSGEGEETQYF.